This TCR beta chain came from a study of post-analysis software for immune sequencing data. Study background: Relapsing-remitting, secondary progressive and progressive-relapsing multiple sclerosis were all included among the disease courses. Study-wide points: Comparison of patients with controls showed five TRBV segments more frequent in patients, TRBV5-6, TRBV5-1 and TRBV20-1 among them.

Comment on this clonotype: Its antigen is unknown.

Unique-molecular-identifier-tagged TCR beta cDNA libraries were used. In TCRdb, the PCR reads were re-called with MiXCR into one record per CDR3 protein. The sample contains roughly 540,000 distinct CDR3 sequences, around 36% of which appear only once. The CDR3 has 15 residues. From germline, CDR1 is LNHNV and CDR2 YYDKDF (reference sequence). Germline trimming cut 5 bases from V and 0 bases from J; bases unmatched to any gene: 6. The TCR comes from a girl between 2 and 17 years old with multiple sclerosis. This chain joins TRBV15 and TRBJ1-1; 7 nucleotides agree with TRBD1. Sequencing was performed on blood. Here the CDR3 reads CATSGDRTMNTEAFF. The CDR3 DNA reads as TGTGCCACCAGCGGGGACAGAACCATGAACACTGAAGCTTTCTTT. Drawing the rest from reference TRBV15 and TRBJ1-1, the complete variable domain is DAMVIQNPRYQVTQFGKPVTLSCSQTLNHNVMYWYQQKSSQAPKLLFHYYDKDFNNEADTPDNFQSRRPNTSFCFLDIRSPGLGDTAMYLCATSGDRTMNTEAFFGQGTRLTVV.